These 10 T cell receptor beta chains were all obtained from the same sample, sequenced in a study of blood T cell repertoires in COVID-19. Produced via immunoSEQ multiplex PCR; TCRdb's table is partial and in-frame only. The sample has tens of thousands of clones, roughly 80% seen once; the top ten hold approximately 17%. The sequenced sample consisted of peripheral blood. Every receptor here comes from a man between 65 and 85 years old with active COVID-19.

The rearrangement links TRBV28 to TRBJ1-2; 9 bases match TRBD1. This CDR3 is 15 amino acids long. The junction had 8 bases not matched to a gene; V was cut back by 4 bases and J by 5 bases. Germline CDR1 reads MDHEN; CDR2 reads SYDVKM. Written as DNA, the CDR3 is TGTGCCAGCAGTTCCACGACAGGGGGTCTGTATGGCTACACCTTC. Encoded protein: CASSSTTGGLYGYTF.

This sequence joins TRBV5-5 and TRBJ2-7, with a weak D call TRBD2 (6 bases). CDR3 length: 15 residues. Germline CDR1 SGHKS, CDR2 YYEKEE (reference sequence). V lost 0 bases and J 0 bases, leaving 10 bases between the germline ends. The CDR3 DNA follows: TGTGCCAGCAGCTTGGGGCTAGCGTTCTCCTACGAGCAGTACTTC. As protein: CASSLGLAFSYEQYF.

The CDR3 reads CAISGIEREDTQYF. CDR3 DNA: TGTGCCATCAGTGGCATCGAGAGGGAGGATACGCAGTATTTT. This chain joins TRBV10-3 and TRBJ2-3; D is possibly TRBD2 (5 bases). CDR1 and CDR2 from the germline V gene are ENHRY and SYGVKD. Trimming cost V 4 bases and J 6 bases, with 14 bases left between them. This CDR3 is built from 14 residues.

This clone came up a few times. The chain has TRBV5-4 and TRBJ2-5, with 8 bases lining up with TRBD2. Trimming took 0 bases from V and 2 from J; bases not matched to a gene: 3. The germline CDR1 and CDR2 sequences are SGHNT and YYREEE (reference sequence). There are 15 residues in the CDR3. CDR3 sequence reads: CASSLVLAGQETQYF. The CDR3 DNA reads TGTGCCAGCAGCTTGGTTCTAGCGGGTCAAGAGACCCAGTACTTC.

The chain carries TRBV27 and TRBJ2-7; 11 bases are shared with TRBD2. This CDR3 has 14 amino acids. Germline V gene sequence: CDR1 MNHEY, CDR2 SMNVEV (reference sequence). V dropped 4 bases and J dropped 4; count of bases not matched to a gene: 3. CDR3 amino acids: CASSSLAGAYEQYF. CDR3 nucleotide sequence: TGTGCCAGCAGTTCACTAGCGGGAGCTTACGAGCAGTACTTC.

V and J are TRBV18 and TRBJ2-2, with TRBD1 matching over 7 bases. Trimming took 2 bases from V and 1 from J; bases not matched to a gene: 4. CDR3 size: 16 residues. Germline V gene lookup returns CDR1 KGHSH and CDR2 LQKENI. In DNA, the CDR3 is TGTGCCAGCTCACCAGAATGGACAGGGAACACCGGGGAGCTGTTTTTT. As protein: CASSPEWTGNTGELFF. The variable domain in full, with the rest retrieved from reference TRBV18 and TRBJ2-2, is NAGVMQNPRHLVRRRGQEARLRCSPMKGHSHVYWYRQLPEEGLKFMVYLQKENIIDESGMPKERFSAEFPKEGPSILRIQQVVRGDSAAYFCASSPEWTGNTGELFFGEGSRLTVL.

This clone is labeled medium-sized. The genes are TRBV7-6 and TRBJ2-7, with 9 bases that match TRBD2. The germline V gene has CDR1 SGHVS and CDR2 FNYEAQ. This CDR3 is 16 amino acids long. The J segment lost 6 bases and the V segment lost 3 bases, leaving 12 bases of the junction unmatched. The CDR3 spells CASSLAHSGRKGEQYF. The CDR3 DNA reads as TGTGCCAGCAGCTTGGCCCATAGCGGGAGAAAGGGCGAGCAGTACTTC.

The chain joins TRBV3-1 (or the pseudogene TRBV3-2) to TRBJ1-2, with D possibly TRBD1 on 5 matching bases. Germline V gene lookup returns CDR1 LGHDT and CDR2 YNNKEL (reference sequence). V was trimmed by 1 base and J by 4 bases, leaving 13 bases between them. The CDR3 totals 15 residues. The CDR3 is CASSQGGRVGYGYTF. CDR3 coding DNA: TGTGCCAGCAGCCAAGGGGGCAGGGTGGGCTATGGCTACACCTTC.

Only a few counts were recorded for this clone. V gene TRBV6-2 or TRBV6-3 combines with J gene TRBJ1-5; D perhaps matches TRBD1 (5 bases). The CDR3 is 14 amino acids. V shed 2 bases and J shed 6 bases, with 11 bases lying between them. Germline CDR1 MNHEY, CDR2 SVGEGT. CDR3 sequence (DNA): TGTGCCAGCAGTTACGGGGGGACGGGTCAGCCCCAGCATTTT. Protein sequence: CASSYGGTGQPQHF.

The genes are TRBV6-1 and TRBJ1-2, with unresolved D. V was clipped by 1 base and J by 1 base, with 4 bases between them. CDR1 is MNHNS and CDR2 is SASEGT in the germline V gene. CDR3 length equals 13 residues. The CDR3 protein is CASSEGDNYGYTF. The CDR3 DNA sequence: TGTGCCAGCAGTGAAGGAGATAACTATGGCTACACCTTC.